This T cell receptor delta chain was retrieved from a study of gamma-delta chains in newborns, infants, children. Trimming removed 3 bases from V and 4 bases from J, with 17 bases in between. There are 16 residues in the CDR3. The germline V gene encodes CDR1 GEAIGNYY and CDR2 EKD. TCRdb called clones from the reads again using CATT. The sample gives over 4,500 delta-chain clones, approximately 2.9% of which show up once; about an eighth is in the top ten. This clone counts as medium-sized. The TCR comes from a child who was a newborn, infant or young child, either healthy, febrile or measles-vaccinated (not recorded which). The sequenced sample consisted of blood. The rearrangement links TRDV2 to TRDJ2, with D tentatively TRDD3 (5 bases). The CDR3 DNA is TGTGCCTGTGACCTCATGGGATCCCAATCGACAGCACAACTCTTCTTT. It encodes CACDLMGSQSTAQLFF.